The present entry profiles one T cell receptor (beta chain) with its context. Its antigen is currently not known. No base-level quality is on record; no much larger clone is a single base apart. CD8 naive samples consisted of CD45RO-negative cells that were positively selected for CCR7, yielding a CD45RA+CCR7+ population without TemRA cells. The donors were healthy, HIV-negative adults with no recently reported acute infections or vaccinations. Every donor was a Caucasian adult residing in Nashville, Tennessee, USA. After blood collection by leukapheresis, PBMCs were isolated using Ficoll-Histopaque density gradient centrifugation and then cryopreserved in the vapor phase of liquid nitrogen. Analytical flow cytometry was used to check the purity and quantity of each magnetically sorted T cell population. Each sorted fraction had its genomic DNA isolated and then quantified by UV absorbance on a Nanodrop 2000c.

V trim: 3 bases; J trim: 3 bases; unmatched bases: 4. The CDR3 has 15 amino acids, counting the end cysteine and phenylalanine. Just the 45-base CDR3 DNA is kept, in frame starting at base 1. The germline V gene sets CDR1 to MGHRA and CDR2 to YSYEKL. TCR CDR3 regions were amplified from genomic DNA by multiplex PCR using the deep immunoSEQ assay. For each cell subset, the extracted genomic DNA was distributed evenly across all wells of several immunoSEQ 96-well plates, and each plate served as one replicate. Each replicate PCR for sorted subsets received about 200 ng genomic DNA, equal to tens of thousands of T cell genomes. Purified libraries were measured with a Qubit 3.0 fluorometer, size-checked on a Bioanalyzer 2100, and measured again with the KAPA Library Quantification kit. Every immunoSEQ 96-well plate was sequenced on a dedicated single-read 150-cycle Illumina NextSeq 550 flow cell. The original methods were these. Because only junctional sequences without quality scores were contained in the immunoSEQ output, filtering matching that applied to full-length reads could not be performed. To assign V/J genes and CDR3, sequences were annotated against IMGT germline references using PyIR, a Python wrapper for IgBLAST v1.9. Reads were removed for weak V/J assignments (E-value above 1e-6), missing CDR3, stop codons, out-of-frame junctions, or ambiguous translated residues. V3J clonotypes were defined as sequences sharing an identical inferred V gene, J gene, and CDR3 amino acid sequence. Percentage overlap between repertoires was calculated by dividing the number of shared unique clonotypes by the size of the smaller repertoire. Three approaches were used to assess repertoire richness: RTK rarefaction, the Chao1 estimator, and Recon v2.1 estimates of unobserved clonotypes. Generation probabilities for all TCRbeta clonotypes obtained by the gDNA method from several donors were computed using OLGA. Here the immuneACCESS table is served through TCRdb, limited to in-frame sequences with V and J called. Missing clones are a known gap in these copies; in checked studies unresolved V genes cover under half, and the rest lacks a known reason. That table supplies the V and J calls and clone size; D and trimming were determined from the DNA. In this sample the table shows about 750,000 clones, 80% to 95% of which occur a single time. The biggest ten clones account for nearly 25% of the sample.

This sample stems from a study of shared clonotypes between healthy human individuals (dated by TCRdb to about 2020). Study-wide context: A few men and a couple of women, aged 18 to 49 years, made up the cohort. For each donor, CD4 naive and CD4 memory were each run on three plates, CD8 naive on two plates, and CD8 memory on one plate. To estimate repertoire size and how much clonotypes are shared between individuals, the study performed deep sequencing of blood TCR repertoires from a handful of healthy adults. To increase sequencing depth and limit assay-specific biases, different laboratories used diverse techniques to prepare libraries and sequence TCR repertoires. Each donor's leukapheresis produced roughly between roughly 0.85 and 9.5 billion PBMCs. Here is what the overall study found, with its caveats: Sampling was limited to blood, and TCR repertoires in tissue likely differ from TCR repertoires in blood. Across a few donors, roughly 5.4% of naive CD4, roughly 3.5% of naive CD8, around 2.1% of memory CD4, and approximately 0.4% of memory CD8 clonotypes were shared. Naive subsets generally had larger estimated clonotype richness than memory subsets did. Because the study included only a small number of donors, the genetic and exposure-history diversity represented was limited. Pairwise subsampling led to the expectation that sequencing depth would affect the degree of clonotype sharing among donors. Higher generation probabilities were observed for clonotypes shared by all four sorted-subset donors than for non-shared clonotypes. Incomplete sequencing was indicated by rarefaction of sorted-subset datasets, despite the large sequencing depth.

Sequencing used naive CD8+ T cells sorted from blood. According to the study, the label for this sample's cell subset or site signals: CD45RA+CCR7+. This receptor was obtained from a man aged 30 to 39 in good health. The chain employs TRBV4-1 and TRBJ2-7; 11 bases in the middle match TRBD1. This receptor has the CDR3 CASSQGGTGGYEQYF. The nucleotides are TGCGCCAGCAGCCAGGGGGGGACAGGGGGCTACGAGCAGTACTTC.